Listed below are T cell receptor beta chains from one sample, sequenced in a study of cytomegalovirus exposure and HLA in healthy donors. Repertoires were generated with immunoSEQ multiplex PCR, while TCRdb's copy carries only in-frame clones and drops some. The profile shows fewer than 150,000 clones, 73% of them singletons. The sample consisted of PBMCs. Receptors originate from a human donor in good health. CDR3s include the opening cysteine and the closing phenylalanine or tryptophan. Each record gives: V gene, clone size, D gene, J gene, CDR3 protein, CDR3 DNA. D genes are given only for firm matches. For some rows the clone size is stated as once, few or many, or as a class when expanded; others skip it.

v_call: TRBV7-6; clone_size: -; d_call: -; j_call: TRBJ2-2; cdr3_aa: CASSLASVANTGELFF; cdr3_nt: TGTGCCAGCAGCTTAGCGAGCGTCGCGAACACCGGGGAGCTGTTTTTT
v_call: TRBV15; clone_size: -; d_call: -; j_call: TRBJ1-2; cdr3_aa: CATSRDTQSYGYTF; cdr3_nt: TGTGCCACCAGCAGAGATACACAGAGCTATGGCTACACCTTC
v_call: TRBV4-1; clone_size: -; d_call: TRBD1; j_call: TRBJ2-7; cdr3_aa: CASSQTRTGIYGQYF; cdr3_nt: TGCGCCAGCAGCCAAACGCGGACAGGTATCTACGGGCAGTACTTC
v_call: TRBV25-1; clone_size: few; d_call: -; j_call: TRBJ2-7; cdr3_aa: CASSAAQGYEQYF; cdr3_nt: TGTGCCAGCAGTGCCGCGCAGGGCTACGAGCAGTACTTC
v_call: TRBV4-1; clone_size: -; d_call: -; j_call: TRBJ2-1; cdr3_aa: CASSQDPLLQQFF; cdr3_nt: TGCGCCAGCAGCCAAGATCCCCTACTCCAGCAGTTCTTC
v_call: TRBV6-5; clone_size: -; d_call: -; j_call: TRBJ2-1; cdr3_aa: CASRGALYNEQFF; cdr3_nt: TGTGCCAGCAGAGGGGCCCTCTACAATGAGCAGTTCTTC
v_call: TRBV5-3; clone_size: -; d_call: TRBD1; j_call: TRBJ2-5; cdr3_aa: CARSGTGAVGETQYF; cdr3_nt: TGTGCCAGAAGCGGAACAGGGGCTGTTGGGGAGACCCAGTACTTC
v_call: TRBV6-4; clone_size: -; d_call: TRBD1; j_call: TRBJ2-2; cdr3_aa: CASSQQGASNTGELFF; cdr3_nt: TGTGCCAGCAGTCAACAGGGGGCATCGAACACCGGGGAGCTGTTTTTT
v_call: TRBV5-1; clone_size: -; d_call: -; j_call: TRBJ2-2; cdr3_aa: CASSYPPVTGELFF; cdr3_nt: TGCGCCAGCAGCTATCCCCCTGTCACCGGGGAGCTGTTTTTT
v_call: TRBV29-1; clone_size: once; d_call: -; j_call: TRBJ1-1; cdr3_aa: CSVSRFSVNTEAFF; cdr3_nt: TGCAGCGTATCCAGGTTTTCGGTGAACACTGAAGCTTTCTTT